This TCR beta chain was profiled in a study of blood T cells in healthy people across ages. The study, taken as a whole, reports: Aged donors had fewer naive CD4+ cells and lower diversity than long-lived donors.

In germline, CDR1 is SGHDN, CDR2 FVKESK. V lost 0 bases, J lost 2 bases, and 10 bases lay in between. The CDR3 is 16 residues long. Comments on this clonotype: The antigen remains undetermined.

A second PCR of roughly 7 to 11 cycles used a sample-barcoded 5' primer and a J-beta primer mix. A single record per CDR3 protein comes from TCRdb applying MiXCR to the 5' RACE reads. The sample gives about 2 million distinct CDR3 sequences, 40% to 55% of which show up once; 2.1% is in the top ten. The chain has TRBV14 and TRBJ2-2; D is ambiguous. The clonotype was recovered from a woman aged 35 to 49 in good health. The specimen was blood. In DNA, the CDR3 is TGTGCCAGCAGCCAAGATGGGCAGACTAACACCGGGGAGCTGTTTTTT. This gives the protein CASSQDGQTNTGELFF.